The rows below give T cell receptor beta chains drawn from one sample of a study of blood T cells in healthy people across ages. Each CDR3 protein is one row after TCRdb ran MiXCR on the 5' RACE reads. Here the sample spans fewer than 900,000 distinct CDR3 sequences, around 46% being singletons. Sequencing input: blood. These receptors were collected from an older woman in good health. Each CDR3 is given with its conserved first and last residue.

>TRBV12-3/TRBV12-4|TRBJ1-5
CASSLLSSNQPQHF
>TRBV7-2|TRBJ1-1
CASSSPWLEAFF
>TRBV3-1|TRBJ2-3
CASSQGLTLSTDTQYF
>TRBV20-1|TRBJ1-2
CSARTQTGGSSGYTF
>TRBV7-6|TRBJ2-3
CASSLELGPTDTQYF
>TRBV12-3/TRBV12-4|TRBJ2-7
CASSRAFYEQYF
>TRBV28|TRBJ2-1
CASSLVGGHNEQFF
>TRBV13|TRBJ2-3
CASSAIGGRTDTQYF
>TRBV7-2|TRBJ1-4
CASSHPQGGPDEKLFF
>TRBV20-1|TRBJ2-7
CSSGLSGYGQYF
>TRBV20-1|TRBJ2-7
CSLEDPTSYEQYF
>TRBV4-3|TRBJ2-5
CASSQDRGGYDQYF
>TRBV7-8|TRBJ2-3
CASSPFSDTQYF
>TRBV5-1|TRBJ2-2
CASRYPGGSTGELFF
>TRBV20-1|TRBJ1-1
CSARDQGQSTEAFF
>TRBV29-1|TRBJ2-2
CSAGDRNTGELFF
>TRBV5-1|TRBJ1-4
CATSPGYEKLFF
>TRBV20-1|TRBJ2-1
CSAEQGHDEQFF
>TRBV6-5|TRBJ2-1
CASSYSRGRPGGNEQFF
>TRBV20-1|TRBJ2-5
CSARRTGESRETQYF
>TRBV7-2|TRBJ2-3
CASSRPSTDTQYF
>TRBV7-2|TRBJ1-5
CASSSGVGPQHF
>TRBV6-2/TRBV6-3|TRBJ2-7
CASSYLTYEQYF
>TRBV12-3/TRBV12-4|TRBJ1-1
CASSPGLQNTEAFF
>TRBV4-2|TRBJ2-3
CASSQVHATSGASTDTQYF
>TRBV12-3/TRBV12-4|.
CASSWTGEGETQYF
>TRBV18|TRBJ2-6
CASSPQNSGANVLTF
>TRBV20-1|TRBJ1-1
CIPQTIMNTEAFF